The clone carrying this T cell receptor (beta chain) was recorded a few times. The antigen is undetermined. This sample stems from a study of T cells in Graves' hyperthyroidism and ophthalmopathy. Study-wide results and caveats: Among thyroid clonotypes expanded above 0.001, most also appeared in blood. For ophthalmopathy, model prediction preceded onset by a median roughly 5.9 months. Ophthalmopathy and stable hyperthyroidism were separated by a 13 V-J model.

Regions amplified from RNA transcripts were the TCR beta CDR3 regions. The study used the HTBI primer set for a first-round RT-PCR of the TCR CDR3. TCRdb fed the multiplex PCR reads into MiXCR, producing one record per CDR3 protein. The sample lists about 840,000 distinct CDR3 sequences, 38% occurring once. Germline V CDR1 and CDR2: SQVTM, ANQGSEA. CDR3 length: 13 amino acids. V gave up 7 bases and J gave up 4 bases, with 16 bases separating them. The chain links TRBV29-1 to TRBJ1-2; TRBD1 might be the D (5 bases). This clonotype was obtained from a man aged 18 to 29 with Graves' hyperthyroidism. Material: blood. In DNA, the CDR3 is TGCAGCGCCCGGGACCCCTGGGGCTATGGCTACACCTTC. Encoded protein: CSARDPWGYGYTF.